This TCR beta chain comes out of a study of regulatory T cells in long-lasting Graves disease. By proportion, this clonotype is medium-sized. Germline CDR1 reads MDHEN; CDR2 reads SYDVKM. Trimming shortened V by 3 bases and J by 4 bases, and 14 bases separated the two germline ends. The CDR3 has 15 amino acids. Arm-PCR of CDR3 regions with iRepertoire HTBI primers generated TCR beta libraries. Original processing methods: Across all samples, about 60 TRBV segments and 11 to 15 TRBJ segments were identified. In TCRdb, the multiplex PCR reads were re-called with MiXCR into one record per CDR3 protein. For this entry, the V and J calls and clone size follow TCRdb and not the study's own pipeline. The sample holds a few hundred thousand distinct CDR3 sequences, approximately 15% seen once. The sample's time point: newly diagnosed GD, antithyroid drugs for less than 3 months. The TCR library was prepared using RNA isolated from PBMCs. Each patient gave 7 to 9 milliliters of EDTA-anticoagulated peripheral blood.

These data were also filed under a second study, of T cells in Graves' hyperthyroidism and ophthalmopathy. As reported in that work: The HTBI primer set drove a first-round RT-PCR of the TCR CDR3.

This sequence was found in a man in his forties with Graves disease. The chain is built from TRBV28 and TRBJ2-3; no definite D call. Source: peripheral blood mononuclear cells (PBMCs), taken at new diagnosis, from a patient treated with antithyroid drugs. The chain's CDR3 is CASSLNRLRPDTQYF. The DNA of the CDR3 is TGTGCCAGCAGTTTGAACCGCCTTAGACCAGATACGCAGTATTTT.